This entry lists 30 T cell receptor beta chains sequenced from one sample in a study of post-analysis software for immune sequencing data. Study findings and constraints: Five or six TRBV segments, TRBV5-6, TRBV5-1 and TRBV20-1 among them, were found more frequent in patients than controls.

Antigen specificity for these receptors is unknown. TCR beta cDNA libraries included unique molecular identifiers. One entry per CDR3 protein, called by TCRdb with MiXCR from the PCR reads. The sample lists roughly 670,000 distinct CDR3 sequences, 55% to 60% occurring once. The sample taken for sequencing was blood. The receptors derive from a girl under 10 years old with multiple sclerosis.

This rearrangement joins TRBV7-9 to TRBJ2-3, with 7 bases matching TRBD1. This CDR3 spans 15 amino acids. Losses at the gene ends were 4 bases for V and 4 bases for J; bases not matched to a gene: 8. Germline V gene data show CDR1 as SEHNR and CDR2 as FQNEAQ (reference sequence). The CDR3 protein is CASSSYRGWADTQYF. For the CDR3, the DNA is TGTGCCAGCAGCTCGTACAGGGGCTGGGCAGATACGCAGTATTTT.

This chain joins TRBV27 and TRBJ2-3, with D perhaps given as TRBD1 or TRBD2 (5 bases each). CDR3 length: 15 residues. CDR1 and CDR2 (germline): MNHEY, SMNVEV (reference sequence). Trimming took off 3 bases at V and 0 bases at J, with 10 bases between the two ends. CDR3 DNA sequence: TGTGCCAGCAGTTTCGAGGGGTCTAGCACAGATACGCAGTATTTT. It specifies CASSFEGSSTDTQYF.

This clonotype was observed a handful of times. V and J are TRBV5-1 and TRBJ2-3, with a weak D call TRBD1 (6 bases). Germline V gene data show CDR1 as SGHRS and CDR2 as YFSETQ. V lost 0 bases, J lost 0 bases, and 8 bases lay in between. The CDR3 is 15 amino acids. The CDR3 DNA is TGCGCCAGCAGCTTGGACAGGGTTAGCACAGATACGCAGTATTTT. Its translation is CASSLDRVSTDTQYF.

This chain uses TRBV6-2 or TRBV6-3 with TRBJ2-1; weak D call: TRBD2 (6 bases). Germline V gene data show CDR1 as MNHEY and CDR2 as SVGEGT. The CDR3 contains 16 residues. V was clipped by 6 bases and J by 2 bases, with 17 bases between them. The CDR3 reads CASRLLGSKAYNEQFF. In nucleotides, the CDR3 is TGTGCCAGCAGACTCCTCGGGAGTAAGGCCTACAATGAGCAGTTCTTC.

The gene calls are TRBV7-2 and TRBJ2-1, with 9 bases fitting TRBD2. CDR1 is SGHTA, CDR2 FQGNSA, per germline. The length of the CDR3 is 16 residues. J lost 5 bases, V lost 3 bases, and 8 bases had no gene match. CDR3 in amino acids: CASSFSTRGGHNEQFF. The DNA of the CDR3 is TGTGCCAGCAGCTTCTCCACGCGGGGGGGTCACAATGAGCAGTTCTTC.

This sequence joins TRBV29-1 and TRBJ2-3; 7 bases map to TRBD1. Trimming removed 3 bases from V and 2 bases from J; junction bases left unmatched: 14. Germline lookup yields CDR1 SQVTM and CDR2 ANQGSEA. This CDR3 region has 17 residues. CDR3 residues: CSVDGTAEGANTDTQYF. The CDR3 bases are TGCAGCGTTGACGGGACAGCTGAGGGGGCAAACACAGATACGCAGTATTTT.

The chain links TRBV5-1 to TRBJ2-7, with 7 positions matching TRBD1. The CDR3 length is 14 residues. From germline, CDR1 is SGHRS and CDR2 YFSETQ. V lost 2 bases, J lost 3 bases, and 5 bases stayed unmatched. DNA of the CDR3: TGCGCCAGCAGCTTCGGACAGGAGTTCTACGAGCAGTACTTC. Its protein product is CASSFGQEFYEQYF.

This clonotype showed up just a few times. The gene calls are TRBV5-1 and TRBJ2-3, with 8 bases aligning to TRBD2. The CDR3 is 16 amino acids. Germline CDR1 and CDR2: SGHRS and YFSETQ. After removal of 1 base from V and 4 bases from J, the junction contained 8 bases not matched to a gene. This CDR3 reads CASSLSGTSGADTQYF. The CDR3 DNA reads TGCGCCAGCAGCTTGTCAGGGACTAGTGGCGCAGATACGCAGTATTTT.

CDR3 loop: CASSSDRDEQFF. In DNA, the CDR3 is TGTGCCAGCAGTTCAGACAGGGATGAGCAGTTCTTC. The chain has TRBV6-6 and TRBJ2-1, with 7 nucleotides matching TRBD1. Looked up from germline, CDR1 is MNHNY and CDR2 is SVGAGI (reference sequence). The CDR3 covers 12 residues. The trim removed 4 bases at V and 8 bases at J, leaving 2 bases unmatched.

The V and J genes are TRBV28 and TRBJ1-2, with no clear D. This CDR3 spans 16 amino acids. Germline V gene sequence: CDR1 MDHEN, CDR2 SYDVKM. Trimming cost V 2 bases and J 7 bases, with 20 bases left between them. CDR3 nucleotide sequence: TGTGCCAGCAGTTTAGCATGGGTTAAAGTGTTAGGTGGCTACACCTTC. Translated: CASSLAWVKVLGGYTF.

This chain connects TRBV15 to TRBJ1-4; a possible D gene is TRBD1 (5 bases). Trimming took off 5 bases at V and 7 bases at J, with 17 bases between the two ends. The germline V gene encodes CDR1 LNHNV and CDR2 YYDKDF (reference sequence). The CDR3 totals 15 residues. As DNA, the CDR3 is TGTGCCACCAGCTATGCGGGGGGGTCGGGTGAAAAACTGTTTTTT. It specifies CATSYAGGSGEKLFF.

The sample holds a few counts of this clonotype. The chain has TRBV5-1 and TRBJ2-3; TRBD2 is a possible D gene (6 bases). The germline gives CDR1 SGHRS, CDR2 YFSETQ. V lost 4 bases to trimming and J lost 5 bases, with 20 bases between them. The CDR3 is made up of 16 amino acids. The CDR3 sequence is CASSPLGAGIEDTQYF. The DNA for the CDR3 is TGCGCCAGCAGCCCCCTTGGCGCGGGGATAGAAGATACGCAGTATTTT. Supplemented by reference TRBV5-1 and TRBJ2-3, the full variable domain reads KAGVTQTPRYLIKTRGQQVTLSCSPISGHRSVSWYQQTPGQGLQFLFEYFSETQRNKGNFPGRFSGRQFSNSRSEMNVSTLELGDSALYLCASSPLGAGIEDTQYFGPGTRLTVL.

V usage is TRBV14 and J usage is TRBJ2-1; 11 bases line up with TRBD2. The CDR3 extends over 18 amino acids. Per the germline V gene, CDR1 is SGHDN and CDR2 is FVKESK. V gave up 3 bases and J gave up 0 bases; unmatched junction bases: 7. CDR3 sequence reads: CASSQGTSGRSSYNEQFF. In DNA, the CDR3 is TGTGCCAGCAGCCAGGGGACTAGCGGACGTAGCTCCTACAATGAGCAGTTCTTC. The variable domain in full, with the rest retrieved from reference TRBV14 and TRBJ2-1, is EAGVTQFPSHSVIEKGQTVTLRCDPISGHDNLYWYRRVMGKEIKFLLHFVKESKQDESGMPNNRFLAERTGGTYSTLKVQPAELEDSGVYFCASSQGTSGRSSYNEQFFGPGTRLTVL.

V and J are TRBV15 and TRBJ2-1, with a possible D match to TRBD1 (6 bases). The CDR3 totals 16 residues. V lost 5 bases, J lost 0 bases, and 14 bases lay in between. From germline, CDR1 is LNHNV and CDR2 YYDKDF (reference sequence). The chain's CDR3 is CATSPRTDSSYNEQFF. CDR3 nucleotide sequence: TGTGCCACCAGCCCCCGGACGGACAGCTCCTACAATGAGCAGTTCTTC.

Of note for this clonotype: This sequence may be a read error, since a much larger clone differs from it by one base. The CDR3 DNA reads as TGTGCCAGCAGCTCTCGGACTAGCGGGAGCTCAGCAGATACGCAGTATTTT. Translated, it gives CASSSRTSGSSADTQYF. This chain connects TRBV4-2 to TRBJ2-3, with 13 bases lining up with TRBD2. Germline CDR1 and CDR2: LGHNA and YNFKEQ. Trimming removed 5 bases from V and 4 bases from J; junction bases left unmatched: 9. The CDR3 extends over 17 amino acids.

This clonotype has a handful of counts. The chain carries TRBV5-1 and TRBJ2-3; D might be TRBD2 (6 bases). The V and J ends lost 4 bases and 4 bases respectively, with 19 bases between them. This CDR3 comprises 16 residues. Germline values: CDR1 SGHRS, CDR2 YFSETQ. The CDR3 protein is CASSPLLGGVADTQYF. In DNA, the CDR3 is TGCGCCAGCAGCCCATTACTCGGGGGAGTCGCAGATACGCAGTATTTT.

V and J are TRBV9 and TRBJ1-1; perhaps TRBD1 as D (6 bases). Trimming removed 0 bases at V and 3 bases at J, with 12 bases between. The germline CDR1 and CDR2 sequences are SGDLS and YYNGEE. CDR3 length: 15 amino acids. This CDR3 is CASSVDQGIDTEAFF. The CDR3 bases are TGTGCCAGCAGCGTAGACCAGGGGATAGACACTGAAGCTTTCTTT.

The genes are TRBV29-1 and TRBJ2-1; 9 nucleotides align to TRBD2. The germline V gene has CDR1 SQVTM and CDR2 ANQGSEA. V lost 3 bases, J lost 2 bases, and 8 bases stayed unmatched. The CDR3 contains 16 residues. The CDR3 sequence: CSVDGLAGKPYNEQFF. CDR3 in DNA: TGCAGCGTTGATGGGCTAGCGGGGAAACCCTACAATGAGCAGTTCTTC.

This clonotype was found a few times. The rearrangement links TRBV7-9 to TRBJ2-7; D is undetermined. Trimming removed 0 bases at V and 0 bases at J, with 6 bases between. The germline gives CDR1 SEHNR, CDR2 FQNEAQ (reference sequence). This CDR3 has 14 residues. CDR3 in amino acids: CASSLAQNSYEQYF. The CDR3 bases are TGTGCCAGCAGCTTAGCACAGAACTCCTACGAGCAGTACTTC.

CDR3 in amino acids: CSARGAGTETQYF. The CDR3 coding sequence is TGCAGTGCTAGAGGAGCAGGGACGGAGACCCAGTACTTC. V gene TRBV20-1 combines with J gene TRBJ2-7, with D perhaps given as TRBD1 or TRBD2 (5 bases each). Judging by the DNA end, TRBJ2-5 fits better; the J call may be wrong. The germline V gene encodes CDR1 DFQATT and CDR2 SNEGSKA (reference sequence). The CDR3 extends over 13 amino acids.

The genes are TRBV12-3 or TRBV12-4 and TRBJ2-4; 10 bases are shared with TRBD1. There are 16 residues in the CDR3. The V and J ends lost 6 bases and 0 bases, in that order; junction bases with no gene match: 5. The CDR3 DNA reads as TGTGCCAGCAGCCCCGGGACAGGGGTAGCCAAAAACATTCAGTACTTC. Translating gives CASSPGTGVAKNIQYF.

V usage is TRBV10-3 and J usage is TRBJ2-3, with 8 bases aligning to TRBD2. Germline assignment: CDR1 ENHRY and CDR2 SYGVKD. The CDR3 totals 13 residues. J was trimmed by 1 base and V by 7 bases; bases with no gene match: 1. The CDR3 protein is CAIKLAGTDTQYF. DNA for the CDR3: TGTGCCATCAAACTAGCGGGCACAGATACGCAGTATTTT.

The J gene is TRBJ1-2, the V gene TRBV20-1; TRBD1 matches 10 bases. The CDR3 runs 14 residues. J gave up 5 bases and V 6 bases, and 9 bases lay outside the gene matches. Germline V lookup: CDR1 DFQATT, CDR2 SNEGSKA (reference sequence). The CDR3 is CSAPVRDRGYGYTF. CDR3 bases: TGCAGTGCCCCCGTCCGGGACAGGGGTTATGGCTACACCTTC.

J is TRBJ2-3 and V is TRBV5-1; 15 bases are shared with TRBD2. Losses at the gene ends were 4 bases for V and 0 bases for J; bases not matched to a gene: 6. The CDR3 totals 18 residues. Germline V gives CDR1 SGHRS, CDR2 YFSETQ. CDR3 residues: CASSPGLAGGSSTDTQYF. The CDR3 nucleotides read TGCGCCAGCAGCCCGGGACTAGCGGGAGGTTCTAGCACAGATACGCAGTATTTT.

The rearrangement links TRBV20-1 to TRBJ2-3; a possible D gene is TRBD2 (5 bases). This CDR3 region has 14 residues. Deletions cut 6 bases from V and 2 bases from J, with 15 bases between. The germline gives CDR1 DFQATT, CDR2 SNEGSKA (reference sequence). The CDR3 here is CSADRPGITDTQYF. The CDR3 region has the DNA TGCAGTGCCGATCGACCCGGGATCACAGATACGCAGTATTTT.

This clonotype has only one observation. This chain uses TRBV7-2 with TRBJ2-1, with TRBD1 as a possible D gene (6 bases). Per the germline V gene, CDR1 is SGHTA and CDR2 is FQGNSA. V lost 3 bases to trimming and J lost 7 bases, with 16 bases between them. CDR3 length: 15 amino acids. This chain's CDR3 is CASSLTRERGNEQFF. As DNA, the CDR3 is TGTGCCAGCAGCTTGACTCGCGAGAGGGGGAATGAGCAGTTCTTC.

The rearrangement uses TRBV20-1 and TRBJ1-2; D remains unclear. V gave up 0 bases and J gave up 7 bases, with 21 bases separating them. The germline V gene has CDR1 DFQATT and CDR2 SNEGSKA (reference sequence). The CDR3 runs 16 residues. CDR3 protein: CSAREDWVGVMRGYTF. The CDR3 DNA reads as TGCAGTGCTAGAGAAGATTGGGTCGGTGTTATGCGTGGCTACACCTTC.

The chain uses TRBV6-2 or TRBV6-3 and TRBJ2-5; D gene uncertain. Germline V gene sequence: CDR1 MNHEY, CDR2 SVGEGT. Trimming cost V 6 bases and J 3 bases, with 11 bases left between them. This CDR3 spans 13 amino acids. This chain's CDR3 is CASSARTKETQYF. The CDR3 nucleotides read TGTGCCAGCAGCGCCCGGACGAAAGAGACCCAGTACTTC.

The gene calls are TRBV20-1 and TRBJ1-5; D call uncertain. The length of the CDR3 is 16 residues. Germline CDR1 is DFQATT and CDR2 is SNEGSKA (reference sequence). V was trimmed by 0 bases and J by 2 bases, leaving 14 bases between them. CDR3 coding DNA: TGCAGTGCTAGAGATAGGGCAGTTCCGGGCAATCAGCCCCAGCATTTT. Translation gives CSARDRAVPGNQPQHF.

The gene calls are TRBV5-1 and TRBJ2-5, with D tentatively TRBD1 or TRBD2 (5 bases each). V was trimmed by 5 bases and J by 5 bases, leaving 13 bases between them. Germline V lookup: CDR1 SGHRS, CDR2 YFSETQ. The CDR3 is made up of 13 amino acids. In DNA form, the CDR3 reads TGCGCCAGCAGTGCCGGGGCTGAGGAGACCCAGTACTTC. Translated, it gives CASSAGAEETQYF.